This TCR beta chain was documented in a study of CD4+ T cells in melanoma. Sequencing was performed with immunoSEQ multiplex PCR; in TCRdb, only in-frame clones are kept and a portion is missing. The sample has 55,000 or so clones; 60% to 80% are singletons. Points from the study as a whole: Reportedly, melanoma neoantigen-specific CD4+ T cells showed varied differentiation states. CD8+ T cell, macrophage and B cell function reportedly correlated with neoantigen-specific CD4+ T cells.

Germline CDR1 reads MNHEY; CDR2 reads SVGAGI. The junction had 12 bases not matched to a gene; V was cut back by 8 bases and J by 7 bases. The CDR3 sequence is 15 residues long. About this clone: Antigen specificity is unknown.

Sequenced sample: tumor tissue. V and J are TRBV6-5 and TRBJ1-4, with 8 positions matching TRBD1. The sequence came from a human donor with melanoma. The CDR3 spells CASGQFRGPSEKLFF. CDR3 in DNA: TGTGCCAGCGGCCAGTTCAGGGGGCCGAGTGAAAAACTGTTTTTT.